Included here is one TCR beta chain sequence, with context. This sample is drawn from a study of blood T cell repertoires in COVID-19. Study summary: Collection of acute and convalescent COVID-19 samples took place in the United States, Italy and Spain. The analysed material was cDNA or gDNA that came from T cells, B-cell-depleted T cells, or PBMCs.

Authors' methods: Nucleated cell counts were estimated from reference gene primer amplification. Clones were read by immunoSEQ multiplex PCR, and TCRdb kept only the in-frame ones, dropping some. V and J calls and clone size follow that table, whereas D and trimming were derived from the DNA. The sample yields some 100,000 clones, approximately 90% seen once. This receptor was identified in a man aged 50-59 years with active COVID-19. The sample taken for sequencing was peripheral blood.

In DNA form, the CDR3 reads TGTGCCAGCAGCCAACGCACTAGCGGGAGAAGGAATGAGCAGTTCTTC. This sequence encodes CASSQRTSGRRNEQFF. The rearrangement uses TRBV5-6 and TRBJ2-1, with 11 bases matching TRBD2. Germline assignment: CDR1 SGHDT and CDR2 YYEEEE. This CDR3 has 16 residues. J lost 7 bases, V lost 4 bases, and 10 bases had no gene match.